This T cell receptor beta chain was obtained from a study of blood T cell repertoires in COVID-19 (dated by TCRdb to 2019 to 2021). Context from the whole study: The collaborator samples originated in the United States, Italy and Spain and spanned the acute and convalescent phases of COVID-19. The prospective study material was composed of cDNA or gDNA derived from T cells, B-cell-depleted T cells, or PBMCs. Deeply sampled blood TCRbeta repertoires from subjects exposed to, actively infected with, or recovered from COVID-19 were included in the dataset. The repertoires were made available in a free public database intended to serve as a resource for research on the immune response to SARS-CoV-2. The samples were drawn from two sources: the first 160 participants of the ongoing ImmuneRACE study, and 950 to 1,500 subjects contributed by 6 global collaborators. Sample metadata almost always included a de-identified subject ID, COVID-19 status, age in years and sex. Where available, HLA class I and class II types were obtained from metadata supplied by the sample provider rather than from assay-based typing. General conclusions and limits of the study: The amount of clinical and demographic metadata varied by source and participant and was provided uncurated.

A second Seattle source provided samples from volunteer blood donors who had recovered from COVID-19. Whole blood was collected in K2EDTA tubes by collaborating institutions according to the institutions' own protocols. Collaborator samples were shipped for TCRbeta analysis as frozen whole blood, isolated PBMCs, or DNA extracted from either sample type. The CDR3 runs 14 amino acids, cysteine and valine included. Just the 42-base CDR3 DNA is kept, in frame starting at base 1. The V end gives up 4 bases and the J end 2 bases, leaving 5 bases in the junction not matched to a gene. Via the germline V gene, CDR1 is LGHNA and CDR2 YSLEER. This clone was seen only a few times. Its antigen has not been determined. Per-base qualities were not stored, and no clone one base away is much larger. TCRbeta CDR3 regions were amplified from genomic DNA using the immunoSEQ Assay, a bias-controlled multiplex PCR. Regarding the original processing steps: The number of nucleated cells in each sample was estimated from the amplification of reference gene primers within the assay. To quantify the absolute abundance of each unique TCRbeta CDR3 rearrangement, sequence reads were collapsed and filtered. For each sample, productive Simpson clonality was calculated by taking the square root of Simpson's diversity index across productive rearrangements. Imported from immuneACCESS, the table was reduced by TCRdb to in-frame sequences with V and J called. These copies leave out some clones; in studies compared against another copy, an unresolved V gene accounts for under half, and the cause of the remainder is not known. V and J calls and clone size are those listed in that table; D and trimming were worked out from the DNA. The sample records some 240,000 clones, approximately 89% of which are singletons. The ten top clones hold 4% to 5% of the sample.

The specimen was peripheral blood. Rearrangement joined TRBV4-3 to TRBJ2-7; the central 7 bases match TRBD1. The clonotype originates from a woman aged 40 to 50 who had recovered from COVID-19. The nucleotides read TGCGCCAGCAGCCGTGACAGGGCCACCTACGAGCAGTACGTC. Its amino acids are CASSRDRATYEQYV.